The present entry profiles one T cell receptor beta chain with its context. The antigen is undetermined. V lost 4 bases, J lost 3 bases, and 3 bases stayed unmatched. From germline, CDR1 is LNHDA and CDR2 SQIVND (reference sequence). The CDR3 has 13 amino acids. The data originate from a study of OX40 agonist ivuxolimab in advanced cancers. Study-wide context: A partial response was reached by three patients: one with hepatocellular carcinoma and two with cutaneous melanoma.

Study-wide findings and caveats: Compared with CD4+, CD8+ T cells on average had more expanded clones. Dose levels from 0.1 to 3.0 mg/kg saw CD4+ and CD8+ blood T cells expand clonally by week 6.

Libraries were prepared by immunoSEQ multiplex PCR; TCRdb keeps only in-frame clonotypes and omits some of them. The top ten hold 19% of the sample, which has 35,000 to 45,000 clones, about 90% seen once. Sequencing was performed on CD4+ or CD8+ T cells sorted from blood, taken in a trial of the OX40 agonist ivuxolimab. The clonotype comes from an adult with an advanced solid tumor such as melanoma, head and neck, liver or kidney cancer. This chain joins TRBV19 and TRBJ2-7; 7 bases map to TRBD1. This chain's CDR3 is CASSTGTVYEQYF. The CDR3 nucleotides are TGTGCCAGTAGTACGGGGACAGTCTACGAGCAGTACTTC.